A selection of T cell receptor beta chains follows, all from one sample in a study of PD-L1 blockade in urothelial cancer. Profiled with immunoSEQ multiplex PCR; TCRdb holds only in-frame clones, not every one. The repertoire has just over 50,000 clones, around 80% of them found once; the top ten carry about 4.1%. The sequenced sample was PBMCs, obtained around atezolizumab (anti-PD-L1) treatment. These receptors all come from a man aged 70 or older with urothelial cancer. Each CDR3 is given with its conserved first and last residue. The D gene is left open where the match is weak. The size of a clone is reported for some rows only, either as once, few or many, or as a class for expanded clones.

>TRBJ2-6|NA|TRBD1|TRBV7-3
TGTGCCAGCAGCTTAAGGGACAGGGGGGGAGGGGCCAACGTCCTGACTTTC
CASSLRDRGGGANVLTF
>TRBJ1-5|NA|TRBD1|TRBV19
TGTGCCAGTAGATCGGGACAGGGCCCCAATCAGCCCCAGCATTTT
CASRSGQGPNQPQHF
>TRBJ2-2|NA|TRBD1|TRBV27
TGTGCCAGCAGCCTCCGGGACAGGAATCACGGGGAGCTGTTTTTT
CASSLRDRNHGELFF
>TRBJ2-7|NA|TRBD2|TRBV7-8
TGTGCCAGCAGCCTAATGCTAGCGGGAGGGGCCTACGAGCAGTACTTC
CASSLMLAGGAYEQYF
>TRBJ2-7|NA|TRBD1|TRBV7-2
TGTGCCAGCAGGATGGACAGGCGTAACGAGCAGTACTTC
CASRMDRRNEQYF
>TRBJ2-7|NA|NA|TRBV5-6
TGTGCCAGCAGCTCGCGAGACCAGGTAGGCTCCTACGAGCAGTACTTC
CASSSRDQVGSYEQYF
>TRBJ2-1|NA|NA|TRBV27
TGTGCCGGAACGGTTAGCCGTCCGACCTACAATGAGCAGTTCTTC
CAGTVSRPTYNEQFF
>TRBJ1-5|NA|NA|TRBV7-8
TGTGCCAGCAGCTTAGAAGGGGCCCTTATTAATCAGCCCCAGCATTTT
CASSLEGALINQPQHF
>TRBJ1-6|NA|NA|TRBV7-9
TGTGCCAGCAGCTTAGGAGGGGGATTGAATTCACCCCTCCACTTT
CASSLGGGLNSPLHF
>TRBJ1-4|NA|NA|TRBV4-1
TGCGCCAGCAGCCAACCGCCGGGAGGACTGTTTTTT
CASSQPPGGLFF
>TRBJ2-2|NA|TRBD1|TRBV7-7
TGTGCCAGCAGCCCCAGGACAGGGAACGGGGAGCTGTTTTTT
CASSPRTGNGELFF
>TRBJ1-1|NA|NA|TRBV7-9
TGTGCCAGCAGCTTAGCCAACGGAGGGGACACTGAAGCTTTCTTT
CASSLANGGDTEAFF
>TRBJ1-5|NA|NA|TRBV13
TGTGCCAGCAGCTTAGGAGGGAAAGGGGTCAATCAGCCCCAGCATTTT
CASSLGGKGVNQPQHF
>TRBJ2-3|NA|NA|TRBV6-6
TGTGCCAGCAGAGATGACACTCGCACAGATACGCAGTATTTT
CASRDDTRTDTQYF
>TRBJ2-7|NA|TRBD1|TRBV5-5
TGTGCCAGCAGCACTTCAGGGGGCTCAGCCTCCTACGAGCAGTACTTC
CASSTSGGSASYEQYF
>TRBJ2-5|NA|TRBD2|TRBV27
TGTGCCAGCAGTTTAATAGCGGGGTACCAAGAGACCCAGTACTTC
CASSLIAGYQETQYF
>TRBJ1-1|few|NA|TRBV6-6
TGTGCCAGCAGTTACGGGACATTGAACACTGAAGCTTTCTTT
CASSYGTLNTEAFF
>TRBJ2-3|NA|NA|TRBV2
TGTGCCAGCAGTGATGGCACACCGGGACTTAGCACAGATACGCAGTATTTT
CASSDGTPGLSTDTQYF
>TRBJ2-7|NA|TRBD2|TRBV2
TGTGCCAGCAGTGATCTAGCGGGGGGTGTCGAGCAGTACTTC
CASSDLAGGVEQYF
>TRBJ2-7|NA|TRBD2|TRBV19
TGTGCCAGTAGTAGGGGACTAGCGGGAGTGGGGGAGCAGTACTTC
CASSRGLAGVGEQYF
>TRBJ1-4|medium-sized|NA|TRBV28
TGTGCCAGCAGTTTCCGGGAAGATGAGGAAAAACTGTTTTTT
CASSFREDEEKLFF
>TRBJ2-7|few|TRBD2|TRBV5-5
TGTGCCAGCAGGACGACTAGCGGGAGCCACGAGCAGTACTTC
CASRTTSGSHEQYF
>TRBJ2-3|few|TRBD1|TRBV6-4
TGTGCCAGCAGTGACGCCGGGACAGTAGGACATACGCAGTATTTT
CASSDAGTVGHTQYF
>TRBJ2-2|NA|NA|TRBV5-1
TGCGCCAGCAGCTTGGCGGGACAGAACACCGGGGAGCTGTTTTTT
CASSLAGQNTGELFF
>TRBJ2-1|NA|TRBD2|TRBV11-2
TGTGCCAGCAGCCTGAACGCGATGCGGGGGGGGAATGAGCAGTTCTTC
CASSLNAMRGGNEQFF
>TRBJ2-3|NA|TRBD2|TRBV5-1
TGCGCCAGCAGCTTGTCGGCTAGCGGGAGGGGCACAGATACGCAGTATTTT
CASSLSASGRGTDTQYF
>TRBJ1-1|many|NA|TRBV11-3
TGTGCCAGCAGCTTACCGGGAATCACTGAAGCTTTCTTT
CASSLPGITEAFF
>TRBJ2-3|NA|NA|TRBV15
TGTGCCACCAGAGACTTTTCTAGCACAGATACGCAGTATTTT
CATRDFSSTDTQYF
>TRBJ1-1|NA|NA|TRBV21-1
TGTGCCAGCAGCAAAGAAGACAGGGTGGACCCTGAAGCTTTCTTT
CASSKEDRVDPEAFF
>TRBJ2-7|NA|TRBD2|TRBV28
TGTGCCAGCAGTTTACTGCCCTTCGGGACTAACGACGAGCAGTACTTC
CASSLLPFGTNDEQYF
>TRBJ1-3|NA|TRBD1|TRBV19
TGTGCCAGTAGTATGGGGGACAGGGATAAAGGAAACACCATATATTTT
CASSMGDRDKGNTIYF
>TRBJ2-5|NA|NA|TRBV19
TGTGCCAGTAGTCCCGGAGGGAGCCAAGAGACCCAGTACTTC
CASSPGGSQETQYF
>TRBJ2-7|NA|NA|TRBV18
TGTGCCAGCTCACCAATCGTCAGGGACGAGCAGTACTTC
CASSPIVRDEQYF
>TRBJ1-1|NA|NA|TRBV7-2
TGTGCCAGCAGCTTAGTCCCGCGGGGTGTGGCTTTCTTT
CASSLVPRGVAFF
>TRBJ1-2|NA|NA|TRBV11-2
TGTGCCAGCAGCCTCCGGGAAGGGAATGGCTACACCTTC
CASSLREGNGYTF